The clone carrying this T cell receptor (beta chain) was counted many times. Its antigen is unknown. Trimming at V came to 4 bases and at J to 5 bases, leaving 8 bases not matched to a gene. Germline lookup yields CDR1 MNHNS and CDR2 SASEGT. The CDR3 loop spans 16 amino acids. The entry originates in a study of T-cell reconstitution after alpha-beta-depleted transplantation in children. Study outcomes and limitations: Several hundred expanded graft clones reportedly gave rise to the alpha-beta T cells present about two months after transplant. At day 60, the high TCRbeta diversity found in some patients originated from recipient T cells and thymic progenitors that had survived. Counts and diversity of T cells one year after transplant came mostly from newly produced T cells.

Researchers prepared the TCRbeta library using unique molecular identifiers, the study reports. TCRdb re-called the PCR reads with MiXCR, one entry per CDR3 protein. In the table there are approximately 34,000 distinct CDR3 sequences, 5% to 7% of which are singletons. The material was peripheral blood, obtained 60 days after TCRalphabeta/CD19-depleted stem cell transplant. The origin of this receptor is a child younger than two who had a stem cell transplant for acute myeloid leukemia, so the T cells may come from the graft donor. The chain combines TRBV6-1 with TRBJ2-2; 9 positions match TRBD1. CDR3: CASSAWDRERTGELFF. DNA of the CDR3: TGTGCCAGCAGTGCATGGGACAGGGAAAGGACCGGGGAGCTGTTTTTT.